The next 27 T cell receptor beta chains were all read from a single sample in a study of blood T cell repertoires in COVID-19. Produced via immunoSEQ multiplex PCR; TCRdb's table is partial and in-frame only. The sample consists of just over 90,000 clones, around 80% of them appearing once. Input material: peripheral blood. The source is a man between 65 and 85 years old with acute or convalescent COVID-19.

This chain uses TRBV19 with TRBJ1-4; D is undetermined. CDR3 length: 15 residues. Germline CDR1 reads LNHDA; CDR2 reads SQIVND (reference sequence). V dropped 6 bases and J dropped 0 bases, with 11 bases sitting between them. The CDR3 protein is CASRPGFATNEKLFF. CDR3 bases: TGTGCCAGTAGGCCAGGATTTGCAACTAATGAAAAACTGTTTTTT.

This rearrangement joins TRBV7-9 to TRBJ2-1; 7 bases fit TRBD2. Germline CDR1 SEHNR, CDR2 FQNEAQ (reference sequence). The ends lost 3 bases at V and 5 bases at J; junction bases unmatched: 7. The CDR3 covers 15 residues. In nucleotides, the CDR3 is TGTGCCAGCAGCTTGTCGCCTAGCGGAGACAATGAGCAGTTCTTC. Amino acid sequence: CASSLSPSGDNEQFF.

V and J are TRBV18 and TRBJ2-7; 8 bases are shared with TRBD2. With V trimmed by 3 bases and J by 4 bases, 11 bases remained unmatched. This CDR3 contains 16 residues. Germline-derived CDR1 and CDR2 are KGHSH and LQKENI. The CDR3 DNA reads TGTGCCAGCTCACCTTCCGGACTAGCCTTAGGTTACGAGCAGTACTTC. It translates to CASSPSGLALGYEQYF.

J is TRBJ2-2 and V is TRBV2; TRBD1 aligns across 10 bases. The CDR3 is 14 amino acids. Germline CDR1 reads SNHLY; CDR2 reads FYNNEI. Trimming removed 7 bases from V and 3 bases from J; junction bases left unmatched: 2. The CDR3 DNA follows: TGTGCCAGCACCGACAGGGGGCACACCGGGGAGCTGTTTTTT. Its translation: CASTDRGHTGELFF.

The chain joins TRBV6-4 to TRBJ2-4; 10 positions agree with TRBD1. CDR1 and CDR2 (germline): MRHNA, SNTAGT. Trimming cost V 1 base and J 2 bases; bases outside gene matches: 11. The CDR3 is 19 residues long. The CDR3 region is CASSDYLGTGATTKNIQYF. The CDR3 bases are TGTGCCAGCAGTGACTATCTCGGGACAGGGGCAACGACCAAAAACATTCAGTACTTC.

The V call is TRBV6-1, the J call TRBJ1-6, with 7 bases that match TRBD1. The germline V gene has CDR1 MNHNS and CDR2 SASEGT. The CDR3 sequence is 19 residues long. V gave up 3 bases and J gave up 0 bases; unmatched junction bases: 11. The CDR3 DNA reads as TGTGCCAGCAGTGACCGGGACAGTCGTGTTGGCTCCTATAATTCACCCCTCCACTTT. It codes for CASSDRDSRVGSYNSPLHF.

The CDR3 sequence is CATSPRGSERTDTQYF. The CDR3 bases are TGTGCCACTTCCCCCCGGGGATCCGAGCGCACAGATACGCAGTATTTT. The rearrangement joins TRBV24-1 to TRBJ2-3, with D perhaps matching TRBD2 (5 bases). Trimming cost V 10 bases and J 1 base, with 20 bases left between them. CDR1 is KGHDR and CDR2 is SFDVKD in the germline V gene. The CDR3 consists of 16 residues.

The chain recombines TRBV12-3 or TRBV12-4 with TRBJ1-1; no reliable D call. This CDR3 spans 13 amino acids. Trimming removed 6 bases at V and 2 bases at J, with 10 bases between. CDR3 sequence reads: CASSLILNTEAFF. CDR3 nucleotides: TGTGCCAGCAGCCTTATCCTAAACACTGAAGCTTTCTTT.

The genes are TRBV28 and TRBJ2-2, with a possible D match to TRBD2 (5 bases). Germline values: CDR1 MDHEN, CDR2 SYDVKM. The CDR3 is 15 residues long. V lost 8 bases, J lost 7 bases, and 20 bases lay in between. CDR3 DNA sequence: TGTGCCAGCCTTCCTGCCGGGAATGATGGCGGGGAGCTGTTTTTT. It codes for CASLPAGNDGGELFF. Drawing the rest from reference TRBV28 and TRBJ2-2, the complete variable domain is DVKVTQSSRYLVKRTGEKVFLECVQDMDHENMFWYRQDPGLGLRLIYFSYDVKMKEKGDIPEGYSVSREKKERFSLILESASTNQTSMYLCASLPAGNDGGELFFGEGSRLTVL.

The J gene is TRBJ1-6, the V gene TRBV5-6; tentatively, D is TRBD1 (5 bases). Trimming pared 1 base from V and 9 bases from J, leaving 14 bases between. The CDR3 covers 15 residues. The germline CDR1 and CDR2 sequences are SGHDT and YYEEEE. CDR3 amino acids: CASSLIVGPGSPLHF. CDR3 bases: TGTGCCAGCAGCTTGATTGTGGGGCCGGGTTCACCCCTCCACTTT.

For this clone: Other DNA sequences in this sample translate to the same CDR3. V is TRBV28 and J is TRBJ1-1; 11 bases are shared with TRBD1. J gave up 5 bases and V 7 bases, and 6 bases lay outside the gene matches. This CDR3 has 14 residues. CDR1 is MDHEN and CDR2 is SYDVKM in the germline V gene. The CDR3 sequence: CASTRDRGGTEAFF. The CDR3 region has the DNA TGTGCCAGCACCAGGGACAGGGGGGGAACTGAAGCTTTCTTT.

V is TRBV27 and J is TRBJ1-5, with 7 bases that match TRBD1. With V trimmed by 5 bases and J by 4 bases, 5 bases remained unmatched. This CDR3 has 14 residues. Germline CDR1 and CDR2: MNHEY and SMNVEV (reference sequence). The CDR3 nucleotides are TGTGCCAGCAGTATCGCAGGGGGGAATCAGCCCCAGCATTTT. It codes for CASSIAGGNQPQHF.

The chain carries TRBV6-5 and TRBJ2-1; TRBD1 is a possible D gene (5 bases). The CDR3 covers 16 residues. V was pared by 2 bases and J by 0 bases, with 11 bases between. The germline V gene has CDR1 MNHEY and CDR2 SVGAGI. The CDR3 region is CASSYRPGSSYNEQFF. CDR3 sequence (DNA): TGTGCCAGCAGTTACCGGCCAGGGTCCTCCTACAATGAGCAGTTCTTC.

The rearrangement uses TRBV19 and TRBJ2-2, with a tentative D call TRBD2 (6 bases). Germline-derived CDR1 and CDR2 are LNHDA and SQIVND (reference sequence). V lost 4 bases to trimming and J lost 8 bases, with 11 bases between them. The CDR3 covers 13 residues. CDR3 amino acids: CASSRDLPGELFF. DNA for the CDR3: TGTGCCAGTAGTAGGGACTTGCCGGGGGAGCTGTTTTTT.

This clone was seen a handful of times. The chain combines TRBV19 with TRBJ1-2; 7 nucleotides line up with TRBD1. This CDR3 is built from 15 residues. V trimming: 7 bases; J trimming: 0 bases; junction bases outside the gene matches: 8. The germline gives CDR1 LNHDA, CDR2 SQIVND (reference sequence). CDR3 nucleotide sequence: TGTGCCAGTATGAACATCGGGACAGCTAACTATGGCTACACCTTC. Protein product: CASMNIGTANYGYTF.

The J gene is TRBJ2-7, the V gene TRBV7-9; TRBD2 might be the D (6 bases). This CDR3 spans 13 amino acids. V was clipped by 1 base and J by 3 bases, with 7 bases between them. Per the germline V gene, CDR1 is SEHNR and CDR2 is FQNEAQ (reference sequence). The CDR3 region has the DNA TGTGCCAGCAGCTTAGGCGGGAACTACGAGCAGTACTTC. It translates to CASSLGGNYEQYF.

This chain connects TRBV7-2 to TRBJ1-2; 9 bases are shared with TRBD1. The CDR3 contains 15 residues. Germline loops: CDR1 SGHTA, CDR2 FQGNSA. V lost 1 base, J lost 8 bases, and 8 bases stayed unmatched. The CDR3 DNA sequence: TGTGCCAGCAGCTTAGGAGTACAGGGGGCACAGGGCTACACCTTC. This translates into CASSLGVQGAQGYTF.

This chain joins TRBV6-5 and TRBJ2-2; 12 positions match TRBD2. CDR3 size: 15 residues. After removal of 6 bases from V and 3 bases from J, the junction contained 2 bases not matched to a gene. Germline CDR1 MNHEY, CDR2 SVGAGI. The CDR3 reads CASSRTSGDTGELFF. In nucleotides, the CDR3 is TGTGCCAGCAGCAGGACTAGCGGGGACACCGGGGAGCTGTTTTTT.

This chain connects TRBV28 to TRBJ2-2; TRBD2 agrees at 9 bases. Germline CDR1 MDHEN, CDR2 SYDVKM. The J segment lost 2 bases and the V segment lost 2 bases, leaving 6 bases of the junction unmatched. There are 17 residues in the CDR3. The CDR3 is CASSLGLAGYNTGELFF. The CDR3 DNA reads as TGTGCCAGCAGTTTAGGGCTAGCGGGGTATAACACCGGGGAGCTGTTTTTT. Full variable domain (rest looked up from reference TRBV28 and TRBJ2-2): DVKVTQSSRYLVKRTGEKVFLECVQDMDHENMFWYRQDPGLGLRLIYFSYDVKMKEKGDIPEGYSVSREKKERFSLILESASTNQTSMYLCASSLGLAGYNTGELFFGEGSRLTVL.

The chain has TRBV29-1 and TRBJ2-3; 10 bases fit TRBD2. Germline values: CDR1 SQVTM, CDR2 ANQGSEA. This CDR3 is built from 14 residues. J lost 0 bases, V lost 8 bases, and 5 bases had no gene match. Here the CDR3 DNA reads TGCAGCAGCAGCGGGGGGGCTAGCACAGATACGCAGTATTTT. This encodes CSSSGGASTDTQYF.

This chain connects TRBV28 to TRBJ2-2, with 7 bases aligning to TRBD2. Trimming removed 8 bases from V and 1 base from J; junction bases left unmatched: 4. This CDR3 is built from 14 residues. Germline lookup yields CDR1 MDHEN and CDR2 SYDVKM. Written as DNA, the CDR3 is TGTGCCAGCGCGGGGGATGGGAACACCGGGGAGCTGTTTTTT. Translating it yields CASAGDGNTGELFF. Complete variable domain (other parts from reference TRBV28 and TRBJ2-2): DVKVTQSSRYLVKRTGEKVFLECVQDMDHENMFWYRQDPGLGLRLIYFSYDVKMKEKGDIPEGYSVSREKKERFSLILESASTNQTSMYLCASAGDGNTGELFFGEGSRLTVL.

The chain uses TRBV6-4 and TRBJ2-2; possibly TRBD1 for D (5 bases). Per germline, CDR1 MRHNA and CDR2 SNTAGT. The CDR3 has 16 amino acids. V was cut by 0 bases and J by 4 bases, with 12 bases left in between. This chain's CDR3 is CASSDSGQGTTGELFF. The CDR3 coding sequence is TGTGCCAGCAGTGACTCAGGGCAGGGAACCACCGGGGAGCTGTTTTTT.

V usage is TRBV30 and J usage is TRBJ1-4; D ambiguous. The CDR3 is 14 amino acids. In germline, CDR1 is GTSNPN, CDR2 SVGIG (reference sequence). Trimming cost V 3 bases and J 1 base, with 9 bases left between them. The CDR3 DNA reads TGTGCCTGGAGACAGCGGGAAACTAATGAAAAACTGTTTTTT. Translated, it gives CAWRQRETNEKLFF.

This rearrangement joins TRBV2 to TRBJ2-3, with TRBD2 matching 15 bases. Germline values: CDR1 SNHLY, CDR2 FYNNEI. J was trimmed by 3 bases and V by 4 bases; bases with no gene match: 2. The CDR3 is made up of 16 amino acids. CDR3 bases: TGTGCCAGCAGTGGGACTAGCGGGAGGGATACAGATACGCAGTATTTT. It specifies CASSGTSGRDTDTQYF.

This chain links TRBV19 with TRBJ1-5; TRBD1 matches at 7 bases. The V segment lost 5 bases and the J segment 0 bases; nucleotides outside the gene matches: 7. Germline assignment: CDR1 LNHDA and CDR2 SQIVND (reference sequence). This CDR3 comprises 16 residues. The CDR3 loop is CASSPRTGLSNQPQHF. The CDR3 DNA follows: TGTGCCAGTAGTCCCCGGACAGGACTTAGCAATCAGCCCCAGCATTTT.

The chain employs TRBV6-5 and TRBJ1-1; no clear D gene. The CDR3 extends over 14 amino acids. Germline values: CDR1 MNHEY, CDR2 SVGAGI. The V end lost 5 bases, the J end lost 3 bases, and 13 bases lay between the germline ends. Here the CDR3 reads CASSILGSYTEAFF. CDR3 nucleotides: TGTGCCAGCAGTATACTCGGGTCGTACACTGAAGCTTTCTTT.

The V and J genes are TRBV7-9 and TRBJ1-6; TRBD1 matches at 7 bases. V trimming: 5 bases; J trimming: 6 bases; junction bases outside the gene matches: 7. The CDR3 loop spans 15 amino acids. The germline gives CDR1 SEHNR, CDR2 FQNEAQ (reference sequence). CDR3 coding DNA: TGTGCCAGCAGCCCCCCAGGACAGGCTAATTCACCCCTCCACTTT. Amino acid sequence: CASSPPGQANSPLHF.